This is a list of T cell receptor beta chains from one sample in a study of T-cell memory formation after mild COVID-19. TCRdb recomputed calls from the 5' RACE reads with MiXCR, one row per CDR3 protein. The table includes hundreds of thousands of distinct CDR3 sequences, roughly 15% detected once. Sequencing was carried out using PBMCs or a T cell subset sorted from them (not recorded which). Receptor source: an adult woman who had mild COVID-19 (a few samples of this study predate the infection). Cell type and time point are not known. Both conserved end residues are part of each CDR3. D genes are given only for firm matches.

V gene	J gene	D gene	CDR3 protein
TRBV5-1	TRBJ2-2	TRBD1	CASSRTGQGNTGELFF
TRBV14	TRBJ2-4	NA	CASSPLGIAKNIQYF
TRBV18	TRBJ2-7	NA	CASSPPGRFYEQYF
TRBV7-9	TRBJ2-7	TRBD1	CASSFWDRNYEQYF
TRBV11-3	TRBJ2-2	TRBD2	CASSLTWGLAGAHTGELFF
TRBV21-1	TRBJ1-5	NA	CASSKGGFGGTGLSFSNQPQHF
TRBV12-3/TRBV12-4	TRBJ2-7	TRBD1	CASSLTGLQEEQYF
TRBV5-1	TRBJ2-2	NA	CASSLSGASAGELFF
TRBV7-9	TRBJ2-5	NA	CASSPTGRLQETQYF
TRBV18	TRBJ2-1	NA	CASSPSGGGFGNEQFF
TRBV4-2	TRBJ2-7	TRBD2	CASSQESGSYEQYF
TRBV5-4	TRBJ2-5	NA	CASSPGPATQYF
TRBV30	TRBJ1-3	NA	CAWSGHSGNTIYF
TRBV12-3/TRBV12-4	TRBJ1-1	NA	CASSIRGRATEAFF
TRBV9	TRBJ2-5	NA	CASSVSQQETQYF
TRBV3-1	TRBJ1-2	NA	CASSQVLRGGGGGYTF
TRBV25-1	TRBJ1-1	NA	CASSPRQGGTEAFF
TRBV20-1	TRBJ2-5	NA	CSARDPGGGWGLQETQYF
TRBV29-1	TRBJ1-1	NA	CSVGGGMNTEAFF
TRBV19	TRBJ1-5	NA	CATRGGHSNQPQHF
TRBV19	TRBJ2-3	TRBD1	CASSGQGAADTQYF
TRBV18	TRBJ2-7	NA	CASSPQGSSYEQYF
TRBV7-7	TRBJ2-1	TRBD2	CASSSGLGLAGNEQFF
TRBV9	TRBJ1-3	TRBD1	CASSVDQGATGNTIYF
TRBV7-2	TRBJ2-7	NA	CASSLRGASSYEQYF
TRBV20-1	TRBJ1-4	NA	CSALHKAAEKLFF
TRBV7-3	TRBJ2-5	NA	CASSLNGGTMETQYF
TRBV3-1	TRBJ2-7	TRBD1	CASSQVPDRQYEQYF